Reported below is one T cell receptor beta chain. Its antigen is still unknown. This sample was taken from a study of CD8+ T cells in alopecia areata. The wider study: Tofacitinib was taken orally by treated patients, and the dose was 5 to 10 mg twice daily. Whole-study findings and limits: Treatment with tofacitinib significantly lowered scalp clonality and reduced expanded CD8+ clones among the top 100.

Specified treatment: oral pan-JAK inhibitor, 5-10 mg twice daily. Extraction and reverse transcription of RNA yielded cDNA as the sequencing template. The protocol was immunoSEQ multiplex PCR, while the TCRdb copy is restricted to in-frame clones and leaves out a portion. Of about 200,000 clones in the sample, around 60% are singletons; the top ten hold 1.3%. The source is a human donor with alopecia areata. This material consisted of CD4+ T cells sorted from blood, taken at roughly week 49, from a patient treated with tofacitinib.

Here the CDR3 reads CSGGQTNTGELFF. The CDR3 DNA is TGCAGCGGGGGACAGACGAACACCGGGGAGCTGTTTTTT. The chain links TRBV29-1 to TRBJ2-2; 7 nucleotides agree with TRBD1. Trimming cost V 7 bases and J 0 bases; bases outside gene matches: 2. Looked up from germline, CDR1 is SQVTM and CDR2 is ANQGSEA. The CDR3 is 13 residues long.